This entry features one T cell receptor beta chain sequence. From germline, CDR1 is MNHEY and CDR2 SVGEGT. V lost 2 bases and J lost 3; bases outside the gene matches: 3. This CDR3 region has 15 residues. The sample belongs to a study of blood T cell repertoires in COVID-19. At the level of the study: In each case, the material was cDNA or gDNA derived from T cells, B-cell-depleted T cells, or PBMCs.

TCRdb keeps only in-frame clones here, not all; method: immunoSEQ multiplex PCR. The sample holds some 260,000 clones, about 90% seen once. This TCR came from an elderly man with acute or convalescent COVID-19. The rearrangement links TRBV6-2 or TRBV6-3 to TRBJ2-2, with TRBD2 identical over 7 bases. Sequenced input: peripheral blood. The CDR3 bases are TGTGCCAGCAGTTACAGCGGGGAAGACACCGGGGAGCTGTTTTTT. Protein sequence: CASSYSGEDTGELFF.